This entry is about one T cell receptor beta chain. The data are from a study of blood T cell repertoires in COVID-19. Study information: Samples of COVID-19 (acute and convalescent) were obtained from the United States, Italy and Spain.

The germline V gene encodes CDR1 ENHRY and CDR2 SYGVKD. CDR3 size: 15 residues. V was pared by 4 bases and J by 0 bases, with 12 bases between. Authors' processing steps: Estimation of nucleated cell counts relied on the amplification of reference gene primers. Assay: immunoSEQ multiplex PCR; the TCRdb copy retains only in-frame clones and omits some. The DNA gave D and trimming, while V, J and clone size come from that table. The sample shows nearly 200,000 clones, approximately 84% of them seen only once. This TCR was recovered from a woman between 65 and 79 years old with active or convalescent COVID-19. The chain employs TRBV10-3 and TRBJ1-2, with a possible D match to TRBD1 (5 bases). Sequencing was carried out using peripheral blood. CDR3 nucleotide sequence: TGTGCCATCAGTGTCGGCAGGGATACTAACTATGGCTACACCTTC. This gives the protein CAISVGRDTNYGYTF.